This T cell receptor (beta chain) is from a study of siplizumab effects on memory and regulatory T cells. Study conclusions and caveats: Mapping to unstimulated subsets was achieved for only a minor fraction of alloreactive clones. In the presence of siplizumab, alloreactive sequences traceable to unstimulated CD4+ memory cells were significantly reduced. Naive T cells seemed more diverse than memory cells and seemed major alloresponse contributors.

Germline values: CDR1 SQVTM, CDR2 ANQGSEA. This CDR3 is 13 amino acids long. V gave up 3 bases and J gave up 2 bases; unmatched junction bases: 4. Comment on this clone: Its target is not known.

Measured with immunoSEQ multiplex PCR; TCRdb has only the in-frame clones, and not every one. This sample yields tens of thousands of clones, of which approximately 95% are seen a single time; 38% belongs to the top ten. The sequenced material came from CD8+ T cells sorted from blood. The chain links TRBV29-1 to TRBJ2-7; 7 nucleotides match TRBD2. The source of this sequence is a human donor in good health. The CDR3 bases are TGCAGCGTTGAGGAGCGGGACCCCTACGAGCAGTACTTC. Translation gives CSVEERDPYEQYF.